Given below is one TCR beta chain in context. TCRdb called the RACE reads again in MiXCR, with one record for every CDR3 protein. This sample has over 300,000 distinct CDR3 sequences; 4.5% to 6% occur once, and the top ten carry approximately 2.4%. This specimen belongs to a study of human T cells and chemical hapten exposure. Sample time point: pre-sensitization, week 0. Treatment noted: therapeutic diphenylcyclopropenone sensitization with weekly scalp DPC. Trimming took 5 bases from V and 4 from J; bases not matched to a gene: 10. The CDR3 is made up of 14 amino acids. Germline V CDR1 and CDR2: DFQATT, SNEGSKA (reference sequence).

The sequencing used whole blood, collected in connection with sensitization to the hapten diphenylcyclopropenone (DPC). The chain joins TRBV20-1 to TRBJ1-2, with 7 bases fitting TRBD1. The sequence came from a woman aged 45-65 years with alopecia areata. Some clones in this sample may be carry-over from other donors' samples. The CDR3 region is CSAPRTGGAYGYTF. The CDR3 nucleotides read TGCAGTGCTCCCCGGACAGGAGGAGCCTATGGCTACACCTTC.